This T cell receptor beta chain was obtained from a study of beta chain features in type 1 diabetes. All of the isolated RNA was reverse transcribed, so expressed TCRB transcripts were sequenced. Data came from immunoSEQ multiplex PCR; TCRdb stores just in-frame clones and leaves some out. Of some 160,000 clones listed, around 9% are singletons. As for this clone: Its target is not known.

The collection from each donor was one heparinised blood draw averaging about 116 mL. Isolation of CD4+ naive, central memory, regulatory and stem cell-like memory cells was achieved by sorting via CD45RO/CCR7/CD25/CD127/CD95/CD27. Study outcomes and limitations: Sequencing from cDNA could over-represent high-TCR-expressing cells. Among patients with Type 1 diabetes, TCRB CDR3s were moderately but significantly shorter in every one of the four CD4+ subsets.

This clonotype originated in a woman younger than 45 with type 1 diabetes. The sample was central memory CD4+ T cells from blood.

This chain's CDR3 is CATRAGPRSTDTQYF. The DNA for the CDR3 is TGTGCCACCAGGGCGGGCCCCCGAAGCACAGATACGCAGTATTTT. This chain uses TRBV15 with TRBJ2-3, with D maybe TRBD2 (5 bases). Trimming took off 6 bases at V and 0 bases at J, with 13 bases between the two ends. Germline loops: CDR1 LNHNV, CDR2 YYDKDF (reference sequence). The CDR3 covers 15 residues.